The entry that follows covers one T cell receptor beta chain sequence. The length of the CDR3 is 13 residues. V was cut by 4 bases and J by 1 base, with 6 bases left in between. Germline CDR1 is MRHNA and CDR2 is SNTAGT. These data are taken from a study of blood T cell repertoires in COVID-19. Participants, 18 to 89 years old, spanned fewer than 25 US areas. Sequencing used immunoSEQ multiplex PCR; TCRdb keeps in-frame clones, though not all of them. Counted here are approximately 220,000 clones, less than 90% occurring once; the ten biggest clones make up approximately 6.2%. The gene calls are TRBV6-4 and TRBJ2-3; D is ambiguous. The receptor's source is a woman between 35 and 50 years old who had recovered from COVID-19. Specimen: PBMCs or T cells enriched from blood (not recorded which). The CDR3 DNA is TGTGCCAGCAGTGTCGAGCGCACAGATACGCAGTATTTT. Its protein product is CASSVERTDTQYF.